This is a list of T cell receptor beta chains from one sample in a study of T cell responses to AZD1222 COVID-19 vaccine. The assay was immunoSEQ multiplex PCR, and TCRdb's table has in-frame clones only and misses some. The sample contains 100,000 to 150,000 clones, approximately 90% of which appear only once. The source was peripheral blood, collected 28 days after the second AZD1222 dose. These receptors were obtained from an adult who received the AZD1222 COVID-19 vaccine. The CDR3 runs from the conserved cysteine through the conserved F or W. Each record gives: V gene, clone size, J gene, D gene, CDR3 protein, CDR3 DNA. The D gene is left open where the match is weak. Not all rows give a size; the values are once, few, many and, for expanded clones, a class.

V gene: TRBV4-2
clone size: .
J gene: TRBJ1-4
D gene: .
CDR3 protein: CASSPISLATNEKLFF
CDR3 DNA: TGTGCCAGCAGCCCAATCTCGTTAGCAACTAATGAAAAACTGTTTTTT

V gene: TRBV19
clone size: .
J gene: TRBJ2-1
D gene: .
CDR3 protein: CASSIDGRGPYNEQFF
CDR3 DNA: TGTGCCAGTAGTATAGATGGCAGGGGCCCCTACAATGAGCAGTTCTTC

V gene: TRBV2
clone size: .
J gene: TRBJ1-1
D gene: .
CDR3 protein: CASGSDTEAFF
CDR3 DNA: TGTGCCAGCGGGTCGGACACTGAAGCTTTCTTT

V gene: TRBV5-5
clone size: few
J gene: TRBJ1-2
D gene: .
CDR3 protein: CASSLRIGGGNYGYTF
CDR3 DNA: TGTGCCAGCAGCTTGCGGATTGGAGGGGGTAACTATGGCTACACCTTC

V gene: TRBV5-4
clone size: .
J gene: TRBJ2-5
D gene: TRBD2
CDR3 protein: CASSTPGLAGVSGETQYF
CDR3 DNA: TGTGCCAGCAGCACACCGGGACTAGCGGGAGTCTCGGGTGAGACCCAGTACTTC

V gene: TRBV9
clone size: few
J gene: TRBJ2-7
D gene: .
CDR3 protein: CASSVAPGDYEQYF
CDR3 DNA: TGTGCCAGCAGCGTAGCGCCAGGAGACTACGAGCAGTACTTC

V gene: TRBV10-1
clone size: .
J gene: TRBJ1-1
D gene: .
CDR3 protein: CASIKRAFF
CDR3 DNA: TGCGCCAGCATAAAGCGGGCTTTCTTT

V gene: TRBV19
clone size: .
J gene: TRBJ1-2
D gene: .
CDR3 protein: CASSMTGDYGYTF
CDR3 DNA: TGTGCCAGTAGTATGACGGGGGATTATGGCTACACCTTC

V gene: TRBV5-1
clone size: .
J gene: TRBJ1-2
D gene: TRBD1
CDR3 protein: CASSSGTGGILGYTF
CDR3 DNA: TGCGCCAGCAGCTCTGGGACAGGGGGTATTCTGGGCTACACCTTC

V gene: TRBV6-6
clone size: .
J gene: TRBJ2-7
D gene: .
CDR3 protein: CASSPRTGGIAGAYEQYF
CDR3 DNA: TGTGCCAGCAGTCCCCGGACAGGGGGAATAGCGGGAGCCTACGAGCAGTACTTC

V gene: TRBV28
clone size: .
J gene: TRBJ2-7
D gene: TRBD1
CDR3 protein: CASRRTGSYEQYF
CDR3 DNA: TGTGCCAGCAGAAGGACAGGGTCGTACGAGCAGTACTTC

V gene: TRBV29-1
clone size: few
J gene: TRBJ1-5
D gene: TRBD1
CDR3 protein: CSVGQGGNQPQHF
CDR3 DNA: TGCAGCGTTGGACAGGGTGGCAATCAGCCCCAGCATTTT

V gene: TRBV6-6
clone size: .
J gene: TRBJ2-2
D gene: .
CDR3 protein: CASSGADHYTGELFF
CDR3 DNA: TGTGCCAGCAGTGGGGCCGACCATTACACCGGGGAGCTGTTTTTT

V gene: TRBV12-3/TRBV12-4
clone size: .
J gene: TRBJ1-4
D gene: .
CDR3 protein: CASSPGMGKLFF
CDR3 DNA: TGTGCCAGCAGCCCCGGAATGGGAAAACTGTTTTTT

V gene: TRBV30
clone size: .
J gene: TRBJ2-1
D gene: .
CDR3 protein: CAWSLSRGEQFF
CDR3 DNA: TGTGCCTGGAGCCTGAGCCGTGGTGAGCAGTTCTTC

V gene: TRBV18
clone size: .
J gene: TRBJ2-1
D gene: TRBD2
CDR3 protein: CASSPKGVLATNNEQFF
CDR3 DNA: TGTGCCAGCTCACCAAAAGGCGTACTAGCGACTAACAATGAGCAGTTCTTC

V gene: TRBV3-1/TRBV3-2
clone size: .
J gene: TRBJ2-1
D gene: .
CDR3 protein: CASSLPGEGREYNEQFF
CDR3 DNA: TGTGCCAGCAGCCTCCCAGGGGAGGGGCGGGAATACAATGAGCAGTTCTTC

V gene: TRBV5-1
clone size: .
J gene: TRBJ1-6
D gene: .
CDR3 protein: CASSLRDLSSYNSPLHF
CDR3 DNA: TGCGCCAGCAGCTTGAGAGACCTTAGCTCCTATAATTCACCCCTCCACTTT

V gene: TRBV9
clone size: few
J gene: TRBJ2-1
D gene: TRBD2
CDR3 protein: CASSVASSGSYNEQFF
CDR3 DNA: TGTGCCAGCAGCGTAGCTTCAAGCGGGAGCTACAATGAGCAGTTCTTC

V gene: TRBV9
clone size: .
J gene: TRBJ2-7
D gene: .
CDR3 protein: CASSVGREVGQQYF
CDR3 DNA: TGTGCCAGCAGCGTAGGTCGAGAAGTCGGACAGCAGTACTTC

V gene: TRBV5-1
clone size: .
J gene: TRBJ1-3
D gene: .
CDR3 protein: CASSLVPGDLSGNTIYF
CDR3 DNA: TGCGCCAGCAGCTTGGTTCCAGGGGACCTCTCTGGAAACACCATATATTTT

V gene: TRBV7-9
clone size: once
J gene: TRBJ2-1
D gene: TRBD2
CDR3 protein: CASSGLAGRNEQFF
CDR3 DNA: TGTGCCAGCAGCGGACTAGCGGGAAGGAATGAGCAGTTCTTC

V gene: TRBV19
clone size: .
J gene: TRBJ2-2
D gene: TRBD2
CDR3 protein: CASSTPASGSVRRGELFF
CDR3 DNA: TGTGCCAGTAGTACCCCAGCTAGCGGGAGCGTTAGGCGTGGGGAGCTGTTTTTT

V gene: TRBV15
clone size: .
J gene: TRBJ1-4
D gene: .
CDR3 protein: CATSRRGVFEKLFF
CDR3 DNA: TGTGCCACCAGCAGACGCGGGGTTTTTGAAAAACTGTTTTTT

V gene: TRBV3-1/TRBV3-2
clone size: once
J gene: TRBJ1-1
D gene: .
CDR3 protein: CASSRGGGGTEAFF
CDR3 DNA: TGTGCCAGCAGCCGAGGGGGTGGGGGCACTGAAGCTTTCTTT

V gene: TRBV4-2
clone size: many
J gene: TRBJ2-1
D gene: TRBD2
CDR3 protein: CASSQAAGESYNEQFF
CDR3 DNA: TGTGCCAGCAGCCAAGCGGCGGGAGAGTCCTACAATGAGCAGTTCTTC

V gene: TRBV7-3
clone size: .
J gene: TRBJ2-1
D gene: .
CDR3 protein: CASNPGLGEVPNEQFF
CDR3 DNA: TGTGCCAGCAATCCGGGTTTGGGGGAGGTCCCCAACGAGCAGTTCTTC

V gene: TRBV29-1
clone size: .
J gene: TRBJ1-2
D gene: .
CDR3 protein: CSDRRGYYGYTF
CDR3 DNA: TGCAGCGACCGCAGGGGCTACTATGGCTACACCTTC